The sequence of this T cell receptor (beta chain) was determined in a study of cytomegalovirus exposure and HLA in healthy donors. At the level of the study: The Caucasian-associated ancestry cluster contained roughly four fifths of the roughly 400 genotyped donors. Study-level points and caveats: TCR beta chain V- and J-gene trimming was linked, in a later analysis, to a missense variant in DCLRE1C. More clonal expansion characterized HLA-associated TCR beta chains than equally common others in a later analysis.

The germline V gene encodes CDR1 SGHRS and CDR2 YFSETQ. The CDR3 extends over 16 amino acids. V dropped 2 bases and J dropped 7; count of bases not matched to a gene: 12. Use of 60 Vbeta and 13 Jbeta primers characterized the PCR. This table comes from immunoSEQ multiplex PCR, and its TCRdb copy is limited to in-frame clones, with some not included. The sample gives 200,000 to 250,000 clones, approximately 87% of which show up once; 1% to 1.5% is in the top ten. Regarding this clone: Its specificity is unknown.

The sequenced material came from PBMCs. The sequence was obtained from a human donor in good health. V usage is TRBV5-1 and J usage is TRBJ2-3; TRBD2 matches at 8 bases. The CDR3 nucleotides read TGCGCCAGCAGCTTACGGGAGGGCCCTCGGGGTAATACGCAGTATTTT. It translates to CASSLREGPRGNTQYF.